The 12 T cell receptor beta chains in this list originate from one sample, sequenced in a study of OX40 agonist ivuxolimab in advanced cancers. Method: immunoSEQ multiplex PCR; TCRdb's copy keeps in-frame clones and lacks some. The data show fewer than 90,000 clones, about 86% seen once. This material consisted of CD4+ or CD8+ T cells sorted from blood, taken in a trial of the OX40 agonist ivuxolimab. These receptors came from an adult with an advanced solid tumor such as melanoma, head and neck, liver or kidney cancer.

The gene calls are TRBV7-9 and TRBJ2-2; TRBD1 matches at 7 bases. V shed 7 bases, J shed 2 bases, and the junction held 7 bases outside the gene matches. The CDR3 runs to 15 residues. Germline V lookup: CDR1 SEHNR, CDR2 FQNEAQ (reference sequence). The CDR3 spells CASNPGQTNTGELFF. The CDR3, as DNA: TGTGCCAGCAATCCGGGACAGACTAACACCGGGGAGCTGTTTTTT.

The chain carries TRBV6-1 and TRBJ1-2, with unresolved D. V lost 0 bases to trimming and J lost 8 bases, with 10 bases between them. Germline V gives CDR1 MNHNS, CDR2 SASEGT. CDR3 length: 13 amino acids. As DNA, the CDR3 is TGTGCCAGCAGTGAAGCCGGAGATCGGGGCTACACCTTC. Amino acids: CASSEAGDRGYTF.

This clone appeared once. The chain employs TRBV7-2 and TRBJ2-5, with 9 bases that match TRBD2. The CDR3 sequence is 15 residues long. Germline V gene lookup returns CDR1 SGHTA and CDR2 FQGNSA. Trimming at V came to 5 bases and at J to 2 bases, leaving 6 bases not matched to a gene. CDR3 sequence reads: CASSNRLAAQETQYF. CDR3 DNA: TGTGCCAGCAGCAACCGACTAGCGGCACAAGAGACCCAGTACTTC.

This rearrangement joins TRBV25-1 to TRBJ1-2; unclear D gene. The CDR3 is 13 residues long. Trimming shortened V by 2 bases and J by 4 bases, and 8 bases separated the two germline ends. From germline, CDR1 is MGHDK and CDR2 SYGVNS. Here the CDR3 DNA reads TGTGCCAGCAGTGAAGAGGGCAGCTATGGCTACACCTTC. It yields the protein CASSEEGSYGYTF.

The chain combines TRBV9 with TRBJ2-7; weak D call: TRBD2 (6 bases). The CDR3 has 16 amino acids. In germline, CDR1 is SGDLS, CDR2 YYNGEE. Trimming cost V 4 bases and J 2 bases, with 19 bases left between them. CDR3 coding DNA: TGTGCCAGCAGCAACGGTTACGGGAGAAATGCCTACGAGCAGTACTTC. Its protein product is CASSNGYGRNAYEQYF.

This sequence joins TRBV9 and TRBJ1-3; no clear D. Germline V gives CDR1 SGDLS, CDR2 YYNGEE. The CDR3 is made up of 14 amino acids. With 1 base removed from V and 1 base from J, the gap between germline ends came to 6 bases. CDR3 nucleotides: TGTGCCAGCAGCGTACTCGCATCTGGAAACACCATATATTTT. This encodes CASSVLASGNTIYF.

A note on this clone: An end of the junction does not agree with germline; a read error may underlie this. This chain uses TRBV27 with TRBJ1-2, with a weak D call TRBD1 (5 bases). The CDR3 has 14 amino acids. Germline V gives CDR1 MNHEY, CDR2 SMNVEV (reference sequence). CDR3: CASSLGVAKYGYTF. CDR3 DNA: TGTGCCAGCAGCCTGGGGGTAGCTAAGTATGGCTACACCTTC.

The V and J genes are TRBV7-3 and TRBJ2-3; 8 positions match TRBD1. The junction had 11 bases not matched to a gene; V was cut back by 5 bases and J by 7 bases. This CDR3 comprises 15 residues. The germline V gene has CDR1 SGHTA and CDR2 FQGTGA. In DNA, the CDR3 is TGTGCCAGCAGCACAACAGGGGGAAGGAGGAATACGCAGTATTTT. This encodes CASSTTGGRRNTQYF. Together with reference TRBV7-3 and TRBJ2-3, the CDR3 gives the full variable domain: GAGVSQTPSNKVTEKGKYVELRCDPISGHTALYWYRQSLGQGPEFLIYFQGTGAADDSGLPNDRFFAVRPEGSVSTLKIQRTERGDSAVYLCASSTTGGRRNTQYFGPGTRLTVL.

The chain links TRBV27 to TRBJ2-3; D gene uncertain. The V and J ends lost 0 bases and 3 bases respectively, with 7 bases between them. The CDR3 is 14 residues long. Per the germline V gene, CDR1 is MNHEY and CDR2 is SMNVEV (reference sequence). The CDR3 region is CASSLSSLTDTQYF. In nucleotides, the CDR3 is TGTGCCAGCAGTTTATCAAGCCTAACAGATACGCAGTATTTT.

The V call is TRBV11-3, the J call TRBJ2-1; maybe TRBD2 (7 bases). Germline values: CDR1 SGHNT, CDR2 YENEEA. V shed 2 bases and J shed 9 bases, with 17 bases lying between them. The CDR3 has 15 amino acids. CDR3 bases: TGTGCCAGCAGCTTATACTCCGGGGGGCGAGGTGAGCAGTTCTTC. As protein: CASSLYSGGRGEQFF.

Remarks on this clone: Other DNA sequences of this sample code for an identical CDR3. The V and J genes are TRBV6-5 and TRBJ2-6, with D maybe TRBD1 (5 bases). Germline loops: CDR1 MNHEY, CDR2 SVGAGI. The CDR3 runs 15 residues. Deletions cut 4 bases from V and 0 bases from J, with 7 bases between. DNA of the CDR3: TGTGCCAGCAGTTTTGGGGCCTCTGGGGCCAACGTCCTGACTTTC. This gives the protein CASSFGASGANVLTF.

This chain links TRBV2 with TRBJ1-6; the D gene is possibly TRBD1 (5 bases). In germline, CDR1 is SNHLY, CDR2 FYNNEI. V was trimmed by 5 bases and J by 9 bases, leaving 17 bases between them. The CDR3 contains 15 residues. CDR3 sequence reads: CASSPPDSKISPLHF. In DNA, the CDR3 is TGTGCCAGCAGTCCCCCTGACAGTAAAATTTCACCCCTCCACTTT.